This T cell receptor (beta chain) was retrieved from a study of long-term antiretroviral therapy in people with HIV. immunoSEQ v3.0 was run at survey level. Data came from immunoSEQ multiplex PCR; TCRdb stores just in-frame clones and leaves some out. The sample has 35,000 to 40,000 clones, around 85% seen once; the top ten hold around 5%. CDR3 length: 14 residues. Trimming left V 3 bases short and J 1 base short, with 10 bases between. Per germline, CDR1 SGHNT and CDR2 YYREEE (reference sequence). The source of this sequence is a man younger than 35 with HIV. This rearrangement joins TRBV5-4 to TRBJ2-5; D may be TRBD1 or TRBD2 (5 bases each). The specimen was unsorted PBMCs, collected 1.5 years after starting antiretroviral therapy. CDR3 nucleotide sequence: TGTGCCAGCAGCTCCCGGGGCTTCCAAGAGACCCAGTACTTC. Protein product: CASSSRGFQETQYF.